The next 8 T cell receptor beta chains were all read from a single sample in a study of breast tumors, draining lymph nodes, adjacent tissues. Axillary draining lymph nodes of breast cancer patients supplied the node samples. TCRdb fed the multiplex PCR reads into MiXCR, producing one record per CDR3 protein. Among some 250,000 distinct CDR3 sequences listed, about 34% were seen once. Sequenced: axillary lymph node tissue. The source of these receptors is a female donor with breast cancer. Some clones in this sample may be carry-over from other donors' samples.

V gene TRBV7-9 combines with J gene TRBJ1-2; 7 bases are shared with TRBD1. V was clipped by 6 bases and J by 1 base; unmatched bases: 23. This CDR3 is 20 amino acids long. Germline lookup yields CDR1 SEHNR and CDR2 FQNEAQ (reference sequence). For the CDR3, the DNA is TGTGCCAGCAGTTTATCGTTTGGGAGATTCCGGACAGGACTTAACTATGGCTACACCTTC. It translates to CASSLSFGRFRTGLNYGYTF.

This clonotype has ten or more counts. J is TRBJ2-3 and V is TRBV7-9; 8 bases fit TRBD1. V gave up 0 bases and J gave up 4 bases; unmatched junction bases: 6. Germline V gives CDR1 SEHNR, CDR2 FQNEAQ (reference sequence). The CDR3 contains 16 residues. CDR3 residues: CASSLAGAGGADTQYF. CDR3 bases: TGTGCCAGCAGCTTAGCTGGGGCAGGGGGCGCAGATACGCAGTATTTT.

About this clonotype: This is likely a read error, given that the CDR3 carries no conserved phenylalanine or tryptophan at its end. The DNA is left out, because the CDR3 cannot be placed on it with certainty; the CDR3 is given as TCRdb lists it. V and J are TRBV7-9 and TRBJ2-6; the table's D call of TRBD1 was not tested on the DNA. The CDR3 is 8 amino acids in total, end residues counted. Germline V lookup: CDR1 SEHNR, CDR2 FQNEAQ (reference sequence). The CDR3 is CASSFNRQ.

This clonotype was observed a few times. This chain uses TRBV7-9 with TRBJ1-1; no clear D. Trimming pared 5 bases from V and 6 bases from J, leaving 10 bases between. CDR1 SEHNR and CDR2 FQNEAQ come from the germline V gene (reference sequence). CDR3 length: 12 amino acids. The CDR3 is CASSRPPPEAFF. In DNA form, the CDR3 reads TGTGCCAGCAGCCGACCTCCCCCTGAAGCTTTCTTT.

In its sample, this clonotype was seen many times. This rearrangement joins TRBV5-1 to TRBJ1-2, with D maybe TRBD1 (6 bases). CDR1 and CDR2 (germline): SGHRS, YFSETQ. The CDR3 consists of 13 residues. Trimming took 4 bases from V and 4 from J, leaving 11 bases between them. The CDR3 reads CASSEGQFYGYTF. The DNA of the CDR3 is TGCGCCAGCAGCGAAGGACAGTTCTATGGCTACACCTTC.

This clonotype has a count of ten or more. The chain combines TRBV7-2 with TRBJ2-7; 10 positions match TRBD1. The V and J ends lost 5 bases and 6 bases, in that order; junction bases with no gene match: 7. Germline CDR1 SGHTA, CDR2 FQGNSA. The CDR3 sequence is 14 residues long. CDR3: CASSRRDRGSEQYF. CDR3 nucleotides: TGTGCCAGCAGCAGAAGGGACAGGGGTTCCGAGCAGTACTTC. Full variable domain (remainder filled in from reference TRBV7-2 and TRBJ2-7): GAGVSQSPSNKVTEKGKDVELRCDPISGHTALYWYRQSLGQGLEFLIYFQGNSAPDKSGLPSDRFSAERTGGSVSTLTIQRTQQEDSAVYLCASSRRDRGSEQYFGPGTRLTVT.

This clonotype was recorded at least ten times. The chain carries TRBV10-3 and TRBJ1-5; D ambiguous. The V and J ends lost 6 bases and 4 bases respectively, with 13 bases between them. This CDR3 is built from 14 residues. Germline values: CDR1 ENHRY, CDR2 SYGVKD. The CDR3 DNA follows: TGTGCCATCAGAAGCCACACGGCTAATCAGCCCCAGCATTTT. It encodes CAIRSHTANQPQHF.

The sample holds many counts of this clonotype. The chain recombines TRBV7-6 with TRBJ2-1, with 11 bases identical to TRBD2. J was trimmed by 13 bases and V by 5 bases; bases with no gene match: 4. Germline values: CDR1 SGHVS, CDR2 FNYEAQ. The CDR3 spans 12 residues. The CDR3 is CASSPTSGAQFF. The CDR3 coding sequence is TGTGCCAGCAGCCCGACTAGCGGGGCACAGTTCTTC. The full variable domain, completed using reference TRBV7-6 and TRBJ2-1, is GAGVSQSPRYKVTKRGQDVALRCDPISGHVSLYWYRQALGQGPEFLTYFNYEAQQDKSGLPNDRFSAERPEGSISTLTIQRTEQRDSAMYRCASSPTSGAQFFGPGTRLTVL.